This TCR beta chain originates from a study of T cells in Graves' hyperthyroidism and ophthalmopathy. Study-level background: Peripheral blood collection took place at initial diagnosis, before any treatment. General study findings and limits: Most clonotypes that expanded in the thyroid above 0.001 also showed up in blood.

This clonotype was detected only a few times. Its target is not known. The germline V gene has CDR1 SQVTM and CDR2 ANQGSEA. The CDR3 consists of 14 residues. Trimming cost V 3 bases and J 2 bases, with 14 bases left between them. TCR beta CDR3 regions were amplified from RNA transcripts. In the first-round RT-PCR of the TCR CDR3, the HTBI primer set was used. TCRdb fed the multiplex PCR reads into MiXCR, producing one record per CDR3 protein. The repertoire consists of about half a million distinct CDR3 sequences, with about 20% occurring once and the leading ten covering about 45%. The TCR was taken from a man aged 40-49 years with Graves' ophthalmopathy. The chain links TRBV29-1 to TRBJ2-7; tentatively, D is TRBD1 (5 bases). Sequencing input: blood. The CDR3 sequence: CSVDWQDKPYEQYF. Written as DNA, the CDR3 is TGCAGCGTTGACTGGCAGGACAAACCCTACGAGCAGTACTTC.